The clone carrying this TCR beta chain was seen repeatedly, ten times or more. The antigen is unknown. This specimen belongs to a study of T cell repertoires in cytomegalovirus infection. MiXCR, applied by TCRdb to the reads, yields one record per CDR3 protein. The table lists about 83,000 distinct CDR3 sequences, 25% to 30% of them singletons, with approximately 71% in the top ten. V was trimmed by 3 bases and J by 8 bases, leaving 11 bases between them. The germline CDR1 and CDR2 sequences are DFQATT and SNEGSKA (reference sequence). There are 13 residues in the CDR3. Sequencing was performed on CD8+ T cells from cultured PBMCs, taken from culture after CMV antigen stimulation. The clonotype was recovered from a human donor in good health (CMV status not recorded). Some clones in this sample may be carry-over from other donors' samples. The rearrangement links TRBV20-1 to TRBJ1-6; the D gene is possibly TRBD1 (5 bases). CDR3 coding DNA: TGCAGTGCTAGGGCGACAGACGATTCACCCCTCCACTTT. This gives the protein CSARATDDSPLHF.